This entry concerns a single T cell receptor beta chain. What it binds is unknown. The record originates from a study of shared clonotypes between healthy human individuals. The authors ran the assay at deep level. Genomic DNA of every subset was divided equally among multiple immunoSEQ plates. Clones were sequenced by immunoSEQ multiplex PCR, and TCRdb holds only the in-frame ones, with some missing. The data show 2 million or so clones, roughly 94% seen once. Findings of the study overall: The study found lower generation probabilities in non-shared clonotypes than in those shared by all four donors. Memory subsets generally showed smaller estimated richness than naive subsets did.

The V and J ends lost 4 bases and 10 bases, in that order; junction bases with no gene match: 6. The germline V gene has CDR1 SGHTA and CDR2 FQGNSA. The CDR3 loop spans 14 amino acids. Sample: naive CD4+ T cells sorted from blood. As to subset: CD45RA+ positively selected. J is TRBJ1-6 and V is TRBV7-2; 8 bases fit TRBD1. The sequence came from a man aged 18 to 35 in good health. CDR3 sequence reads: CASSSGQGTSPLHF. The CDR3 bases are TGTGCCAGCAGCTCCGGACAGGGAACCTCACCCCTCCACTTT.